This T cell receptor beta chain was sequenced during a study of cytomegalovirus exposure and HLA in healthy donors. Whole-study context: The same platform used for the 666 first-cohort repertoires was also used for the 100 to 150 validation repertoires, as a later analysis reported. Overall study findings and caveats: Published work reported that the classifier diagnosed cytomegalovirus status with high specificity and sensitivity. As confirmed in vitro, three CMV-associated chains were specific for CMV antigens. Most TCRs appeared rarely, but some public TCRs recurred in many donors.

On this clone: Its antigen remains unidentified.

In germline, CDR1 is MDHEN, CDR2 SYDVKM. CDR3 length: 15 amino acids. V lost 5 bases, J lost 6 bases, and 8 bases stayed unmatched. Assay used: immunoSEQ multiplex PCR; TCRdb lists only in-frame clones, some missing. The top ten hold about 1.7% of the sample, which has about 130,000 clones, roughly 95% seen once. The sample comprised PBMCs. This receptor was identified in a young man in good health and CMV-seronegative. J is TRBJ1-2 and V is TRBV28, with 11 nucleotides matching TRBD1. The CDR3 loop is CASSPGDRGVNGYTF. DNA of the CDR3: TGTGCCAGCAGTCCCGGGGACAGGGGGGTCAATGGCTACACCTTC.